Listed below are T cell receptor beta chains from one sample, sequenced in a study of response to subunit inactivated influenza vaccine. Each CDR3 protein gets one entry after TCRdb re-called the RT-PCR reads with MiXCR. The sample has about 700,000 distinct CDR3 sequences; approximately 15% are singletons. The sequencing used PBMCs from blood, collected roughly 15 days before vaccination. The receptors originated from a middle-aged man who received an inactivated influenza vaccine. Both conserved end residues are part of each CDR3. A D gene is named only where the DNA matches it firmly. The size of a clone is reported for some rows only, either as once, few or many, or as a class for expanded clones.

TRBJ2-7 NA NA TRBV6-2/TRBV6-3 CASSYRGTWVYEQYF TGTGCCAGCAGTTACCGTGGGACATGGGTCTACGAGCAGTACTTC
TRBJ2-3 NA NA TRBV4-3 CASSQDPPGDTQYF TGCGCCAGCAGCCAAGATCCTCCTGGAGATACGCAGTATTTT
TRBJ2-1 TRBD1 few TRBV20-1 CSARKPGQRIYNEQFF TGCAGTGCTAGAAAACCGGGACAGAGGATATACAATGAGCAGTTCTTC
TRBJ2-7 NA NA TRBV7-9 CASSPQAQEQYF TGTGCCAGCAGCCCTCAAGCACAGGAGCAGTACTTC
TRBJ2-4 TRBD1 NA TRBV12-3/TRBV12-4 CASSLVTGDIQYF TGTGCCAGCAGTTTGGTAACAGGGGACATTCAGTACTTC
TRBJ2-7 NA many TRBV27 CASSLSQGFHEQYF TGTGCCAGCAGTTTAAGTCAGGGGTTCCACGAGCAGTACTTC
TRBJ2-5 NA NA TRBV18 CASSRTGRDQETQYF TGTGCCAGCTCACGGACAGGGAGGGACCAAGAGACCCAGTACTTC
TRBJ1-1 TRBD1 few TRBV6-1 CASRLTGADTEAFF TGTGCCAGCAGACTGACAGGGGCGGACACTGAAGCTTTCTTT
TRBJ2-7 TRBD1 NA TRBV6-1 CASRTGQGSYEQYF TGTGCCAGCAGAACGGGACAGGGCAGCTACGAGCAGTACTTC
TRBJ2-7 TRBD1 few TRBV6-1 CASRTGANSYEQYF TGTGCCAGCAGAACAGGGGCGAACTCCTACGAGCAGTACTTC
TRBJ2-1 TRBD2 NA TRBV10-3 CATLPGTRVYNEQFF TGTGCCACCCTTCCCGGGACTAGGGTTTACAATGAGCAGTTCTTC
TRBJ1-2 NA few TRBV4-1 CASSQETRTIYGYTF TGCGCCAGCAGCCAAGAAACTCGGACTATATATGGCTACACCTTC
TRBJ1-5 NA NA TRBV20-1 CSARARGLSNQPQHF TGCAGTGCTAGAGCCAGGGGTTTAAGCAATCAGCCCCAGCATTTT
TRBJ2-1 TRBD2 many TRBV6-4 CASRRDYNDNEQFF TGTGCCAGCAGACGGGACTACAATGACAATGAGCAGTTCTTC
TRBJ2-5 NA NA TRBV4-3 CASSQGAGPQETQYF TGCGCCAGCAGTCAAGGCGCGGGGCCCCAAGAGACCCAGTACTTC
TRBJ2-2 TRBD2 few TRBV11-1 CASSSRSSGRKTNTGELFF TGTGCCAGCAGCTCCCGGAGTAGCGGGAGGAAAACGAACACCGGGGAGCTGTTTTTT
TRBJ2-1 TRBD2 NA TRBV7-3 CASSPGGLADNEQFF TGTGCCAGCAGCCCCGGGGGACTAGCGGACAATGAGCAGTTCTTC
TRBJ1-1 NA NA TRBV5-1 CASSLFRQRDNEAFF TGCGCCAGCAGCTTGTTCCGGCAAAGGGACAATGAAGCTTTCTTT
TRBJ1-5 NA NA TRBV27 CASSPLGMYSNQPQHF TGTGCCAGCAGTCCCTTGGGCATGTATAGCAATCAGCCCCAGCATTTT
TRBJ2-1 NA few TRBV7-3 CASSSQGGEQFF TGTGCCAGCAGCTCTCAGGGAGGTGAGCAGTTCTTC
TRBJ1-2 NA NA TRBV20-1 CSAPPVTRGYTF TGCAGTGCGCCCCCGGTCACCCGTGGCTACACCTTC
TRBJ2-7 NA NA TRBV5-1 CASSLASTSGSYEQYF TGCGCCAGCAGCTTGGCCTCGACAAGCGGATCCTACGAGCAGTACTTC
TRBJ1-6 NA few TRBV5-1 CASRREGGYNSPLHF TGCGCCAGCAGGAGAGAGGGGGGATATAATTCACCCCTCCACTTT
TRBJ2-1 NA many TRBV12-3/TRBV12-4 CASSLESPSATYNEQFF TGTGCCAGCAGTTTAGAGAGTCCTAGCGCAACCTACAATGAGCAGTTCTTC
TRBJ1-1 TRBD1 NA TRBV3-1 CASSQGPAGGGTEAFF TGTGCCAGCAGCCAAGGACCCGCAGGGGGAGGTACTGAAGCTTTCTTT